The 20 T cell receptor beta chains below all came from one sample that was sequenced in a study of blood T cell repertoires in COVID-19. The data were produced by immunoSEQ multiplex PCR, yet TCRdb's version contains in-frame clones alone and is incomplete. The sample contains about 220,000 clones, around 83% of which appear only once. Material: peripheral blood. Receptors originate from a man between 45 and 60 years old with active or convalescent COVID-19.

The CDR3 reads CASSPPNREWTEAFF. CDR3 sequence (DNA): TGTGCCAGCAGTCCACCAAACAGGGAATGGACTGAAGCTTTCTTT. This sequence joins TRBV9 and TRBJ1-1; maybe TRBD1 (6 bases). V was trimmed by 5 bases and J by 5 bases, leaving 19 bases between them. Per the germline V gene, CDR1 is SGDLS and CDR2 is YYNGEE. The CDR3 sequence is 15 residues long. The full variable domain, rest sourced from reference TRBV9 and TRBJ1-1, is DSGVTQTPKHLITATGQRVTLRCSPRSGDLSVYWYQQSLDQGLQFLIQYYNGEERAKGNILERFSAQQFPDLHSELNLSSLELGDSALYFCASSPPNREWTEAFFGQGTRLTVV.

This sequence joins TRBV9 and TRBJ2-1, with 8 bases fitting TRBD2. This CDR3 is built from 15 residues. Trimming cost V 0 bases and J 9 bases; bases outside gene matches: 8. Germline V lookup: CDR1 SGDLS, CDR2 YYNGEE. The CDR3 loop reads CASSVESLAGSEQFF. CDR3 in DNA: TGTGCCAGCAGCGTAGAATCCTTAGCGGGGTCTGAGCAGTTCTTC.

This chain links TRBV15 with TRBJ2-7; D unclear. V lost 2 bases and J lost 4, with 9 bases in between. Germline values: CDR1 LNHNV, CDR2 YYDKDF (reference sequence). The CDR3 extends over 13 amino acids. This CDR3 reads CATSRRGSYEQYV. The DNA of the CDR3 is TGTGCCACCAGCAGACGTGGCAGTTACGAGCAGTACGTC.

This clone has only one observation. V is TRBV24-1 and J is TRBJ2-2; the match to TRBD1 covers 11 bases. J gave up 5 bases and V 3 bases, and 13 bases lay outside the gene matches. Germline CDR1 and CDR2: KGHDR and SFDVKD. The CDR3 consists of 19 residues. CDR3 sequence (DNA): TGTGCCACCAGTGATCCCCCCGGGAGGGGGACAGGGGGAACCGGGGAGCTGTTTTTT. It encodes CATSDPPGRGTGGTGELFF.

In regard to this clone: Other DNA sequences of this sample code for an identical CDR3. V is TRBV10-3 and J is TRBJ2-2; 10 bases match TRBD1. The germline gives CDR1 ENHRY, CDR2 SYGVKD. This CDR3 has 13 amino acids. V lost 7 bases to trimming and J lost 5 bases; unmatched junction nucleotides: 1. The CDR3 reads CAIKGQGTGELFF. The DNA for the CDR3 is TGTGCCATCAAGGGACAGGGGACCGGGGAGCTGTTTTTT.

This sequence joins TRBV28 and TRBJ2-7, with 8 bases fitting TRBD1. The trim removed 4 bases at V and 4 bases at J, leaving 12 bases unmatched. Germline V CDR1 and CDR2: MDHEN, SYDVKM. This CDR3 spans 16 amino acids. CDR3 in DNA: TGTGCCAGCAGTTCCAGGACAGGGCCCGGGCCTTACGAGCAGTACTTC. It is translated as CASSSRTGPGPYEQYF.

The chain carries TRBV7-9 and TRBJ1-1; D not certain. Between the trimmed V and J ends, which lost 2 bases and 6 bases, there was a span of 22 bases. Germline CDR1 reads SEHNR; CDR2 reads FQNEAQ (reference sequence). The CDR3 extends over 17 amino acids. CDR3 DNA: TGTGCCAGCAGCTTATCTGGTGGAGGACGGGCGAGAGCTGAAGCTTTCTTT. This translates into CASSLSGGGRARAEAFF.

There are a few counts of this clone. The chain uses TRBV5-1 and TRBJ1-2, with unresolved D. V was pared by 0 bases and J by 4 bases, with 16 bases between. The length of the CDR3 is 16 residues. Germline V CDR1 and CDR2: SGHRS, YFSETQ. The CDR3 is CASSLDSPGGIYGYTF. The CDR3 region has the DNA TGCGCCAGCAGCTTGGATTCCCCGGGAGGGATCTATGGCTACACCTTC.

The CDR3 loop reads CASSRGGAYNEQFF. The CDR3 DNA reads TGTGCCAGCAGCCGAGGGGGCGCCTACAATGAGCAGTTCTTC. The chain joins TRBV11-3 to TRBJ2-1; 7 positions agree with TRBD1. The CDR3 covers 14 residues. The V and J ends lost 5 bases and 2 bases, in that order; junction bases with no gene match: 3. The germline V gene has CDR1 SGHNT and CDR2 YENEEA.

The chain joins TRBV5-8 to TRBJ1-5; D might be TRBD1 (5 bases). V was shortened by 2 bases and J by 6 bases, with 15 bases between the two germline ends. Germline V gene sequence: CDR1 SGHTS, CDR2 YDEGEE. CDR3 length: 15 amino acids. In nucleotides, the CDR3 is TGTGCCAGCAGCTTAGGCAGGGTCGGCGGTCAGCCCCAGCATTTT. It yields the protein CASSLGRVGGQPQHF.

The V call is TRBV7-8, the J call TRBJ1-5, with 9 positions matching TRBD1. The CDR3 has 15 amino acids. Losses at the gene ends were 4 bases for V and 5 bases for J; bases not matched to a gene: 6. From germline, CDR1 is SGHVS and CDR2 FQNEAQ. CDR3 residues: CASSSTGGGYQPQHF. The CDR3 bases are TGTGCCAGCAGCTCGACAGGGGGAGGTTATCAGCCCCAGCATTTT.

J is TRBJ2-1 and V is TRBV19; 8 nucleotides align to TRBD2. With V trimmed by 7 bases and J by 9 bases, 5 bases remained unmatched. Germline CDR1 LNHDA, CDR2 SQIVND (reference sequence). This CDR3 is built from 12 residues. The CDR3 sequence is CASIGLASEQFF. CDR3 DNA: TGTGCCAGTATTGGACTAGCTAGTGAGCAGTTCTTC. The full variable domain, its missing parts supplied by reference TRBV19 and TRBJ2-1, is DGGITQSPKYLFRKEGQNVTLSCEQNLNHDAMYWYRQDPGQGLRLIYYSQIVNDFQKGDIAEGYSVSREKKESFPLTVTSAQKNPTAFYLCASIGLASEQFFGPGTRLTVL.

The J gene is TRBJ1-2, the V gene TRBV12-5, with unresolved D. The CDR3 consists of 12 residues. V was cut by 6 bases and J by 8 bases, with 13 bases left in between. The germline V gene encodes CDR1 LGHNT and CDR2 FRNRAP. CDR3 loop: CASGADSRGYTF. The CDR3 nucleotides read TGTGCTAGTGGCGCGGACTCCCGGGGCTACACCTTC. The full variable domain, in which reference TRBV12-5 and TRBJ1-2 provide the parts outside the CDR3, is DARVTQTPRHKVTEMGQEVTMRCQPILGHNTVFWYRQTMMQGLELLAYFRNRAPLDDSGMPKDRFSAEMPDATLATLKIQPSEPRDSAVYFCASGADSRGYTFGSGTRLTVV.

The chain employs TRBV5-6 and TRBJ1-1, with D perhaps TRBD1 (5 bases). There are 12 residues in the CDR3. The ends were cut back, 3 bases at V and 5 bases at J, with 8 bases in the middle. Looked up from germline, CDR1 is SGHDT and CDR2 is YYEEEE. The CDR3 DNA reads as TGTGCCAGCAGCTCCCAGGGTACTGAAGCTTTCTTT. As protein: CASSSQGTEAFF.

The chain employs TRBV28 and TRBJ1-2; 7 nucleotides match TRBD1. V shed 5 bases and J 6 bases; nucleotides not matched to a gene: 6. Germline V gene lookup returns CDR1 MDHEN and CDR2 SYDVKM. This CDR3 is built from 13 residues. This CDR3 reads CASSRQGLHGYTF. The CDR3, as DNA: TGTGCCAGCAGTCGACAGGGTCTACATGGCTACACCTTC.

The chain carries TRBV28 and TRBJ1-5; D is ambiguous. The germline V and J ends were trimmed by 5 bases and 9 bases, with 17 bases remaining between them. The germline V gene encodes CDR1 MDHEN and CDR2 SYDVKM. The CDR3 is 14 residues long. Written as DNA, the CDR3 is TGTGCCAGCAGTCGCCGGGATCTGGGAGGGCCCCAGCATTTT. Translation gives CASSRRDLGGPQHF.

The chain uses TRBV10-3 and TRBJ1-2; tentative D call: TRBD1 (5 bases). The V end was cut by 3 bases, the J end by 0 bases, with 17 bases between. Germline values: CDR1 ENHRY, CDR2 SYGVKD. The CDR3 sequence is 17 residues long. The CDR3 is CAISDGDFLPANYGYTF. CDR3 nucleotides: TGTGCCATCAGTGACGGGGACTTCCTGCCAGCTAACTATGGCTACACCTTC.

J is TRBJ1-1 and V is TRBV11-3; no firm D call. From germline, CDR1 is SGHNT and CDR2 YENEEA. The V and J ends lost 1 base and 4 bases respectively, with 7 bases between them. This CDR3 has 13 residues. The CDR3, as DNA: TGTGCCAGCAGCTTAGGAGGTGCCACTGAAGCTTTCTTT. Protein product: CASSLGGATEAFF.

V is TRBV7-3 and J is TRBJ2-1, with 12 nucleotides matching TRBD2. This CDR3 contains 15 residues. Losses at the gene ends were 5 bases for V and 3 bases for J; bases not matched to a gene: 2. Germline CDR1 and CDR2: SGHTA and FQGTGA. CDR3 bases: TGTGCCAGCAGCAGGACTAGCGGGGTCTACAATGAGCAGTTCTTC. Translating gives CASSRTSGVYNEQFF.

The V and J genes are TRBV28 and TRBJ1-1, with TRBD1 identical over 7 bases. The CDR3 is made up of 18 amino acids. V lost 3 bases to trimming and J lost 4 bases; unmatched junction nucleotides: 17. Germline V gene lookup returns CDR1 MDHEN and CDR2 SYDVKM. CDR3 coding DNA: TGTGCCAGCAGTTTCAATAGTTGGGTTGGGGCAGGGGGCACTGAAGCTTTCTTT. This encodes CASSFNSWVGAGGTEAFF.